The clone carrying this T cell receptor beta chain was counted between two and nine times. The antigen remains undetermined. This record comes from a study of T-cell reconstitution after alpha-beta-depleted transplantation in children. The authors prepared the TCRbeta library with unique molecular identifiers. A single record per CDR3 protein comes from TCRdb applying MiXCR to the PCR reads. The profile shows around 30,000 distinct CDR3 sequences, approximately 6.9% of them singletons. Study-wide findings and caveats: Reportedly, only several hundred clones from non-depleted graft cells drove alpha-beta T-cell counts at about two months.

Trimming took off 3 bases at V and 0 bases at J, with 15 bases between the two ends. Looked up from germline, CDR1 is LNHDA and CDR2 is SQIVND (reference sequence). The CDR3 runs to 17 residues. This clonotype was obtained from a child under two years old who had a stem cell transplant for acute myeloid leukemia, so the T cells may come from the graft donor. This specimen consisted of peripheral blood, obtained 60 days after TCRalphabeta/CD19-depleted stem cell transplant. The chain combines TRBV19 with TRBJ2-1, with D hard to call. The CDR3 region has the DNA TGTGCCAGTAGTATTTCCCAAGGCCTAAGCTCCTACAATGAGCAGTTCTTC. It is translated as CASSISQGLSSYNEQFF. The whole variable domain, filled in from reference TRBV19 and TRBJ2-1, reads DGGITQSPKYLFRKEGQNVTLSCEQNLNHDAMYWYRQDPGQGLRLIYYSQIVNDFQKGDIAEGYSVSREKKESFPLTVTSAQKNPTAFYLCASSISQGLSSYNEQFFGPGTRLTVL.